Given below is one T cell receptor (beta chain) in context. Original methodology: Reference gene primer amplification in the assay estimated nucleated cell counts. Clones were read by immunoSEQ multiplex PCR, and TCRdb kept only the in-frame ones, dropping some. V, J and clone size are those of that table, while D and trimming were read from the DNA. The sample gives 250,000 or so clones, about 83% of which show up once; roughly 5.5% is in the top ten. The record originates from a study of blood T cell repertoires in COVID-19. Study background: The study drew acute and convalescent COVID-19 samples from the United States, Italy and Spain.

The CDR3 runs 15 residues. The V and J ends lost 4 bases and 0 bases respectively, with 14 bases between them. Germline lookup yields CDR1 SGHNT and CDR2 YYREEE (reference sequence). The TCR originated in a human donor in a cohort sampled during active COVID-19. The chain carries TRBV5-4 and TRBJ2-7, with D perhaps TRBD1 (5 bases). The specimen sequenced was peripheral blood. CDR3 amino acids: CASSGDSRSSYEQYF. The CDR3 DNA sequence: TGTGCCAGCAGCGGCGACAGCCGGAGCTCCTACGAGCAGTACTTC.